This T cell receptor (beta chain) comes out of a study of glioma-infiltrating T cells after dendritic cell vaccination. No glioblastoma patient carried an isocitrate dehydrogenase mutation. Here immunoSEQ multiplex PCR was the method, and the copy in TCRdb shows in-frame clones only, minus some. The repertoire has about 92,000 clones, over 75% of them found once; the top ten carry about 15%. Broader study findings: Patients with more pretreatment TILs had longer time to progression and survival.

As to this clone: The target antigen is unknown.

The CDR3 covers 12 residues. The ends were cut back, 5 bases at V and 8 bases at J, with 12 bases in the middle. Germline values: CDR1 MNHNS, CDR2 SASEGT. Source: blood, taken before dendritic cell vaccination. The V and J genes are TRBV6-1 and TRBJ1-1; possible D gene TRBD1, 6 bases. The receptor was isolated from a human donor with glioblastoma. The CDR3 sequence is CASSLAGTEAFF. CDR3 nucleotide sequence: TGTGCCAGCAGTTTAGCCGGGACAGAAGCTTTCTTT.